The T cell receptor beta chain described here comes from a study of blood T cell repertoires in COVID-19 (dated by TCRdb to the early 2020s). For the wider study: Samples covering the acute and convalescent phases of COVID-19 were provided by collaborators in the United States, Italy and Spain. The repertoires were released in a freely available public database meant as a resource for research on the immune response to SARS-CoV-2. The prospective study material was composed of cDNA or gDNA derived from T cells, B-cell-depleted T cells, or PBMCs. The dataset comprised deeply sampled blood TCRbeta repertoires from subjects exposed to, actively infected with, or recovered from COVID-19. HLA class I and class II types, where available, came from metadata supplied by the sample provider rather than from assay-based typing. The samples were drawn from two sources: the first 160 participants of the ongoing ImmuneRACE study, and 1,254 subjects contributed by 6 global collaborators. Sample metadata almost always included a de-identified subject ID, COVID-19 status, age in years and sex. Broader findings and caveats from the paper: Clinical and demographic metadata were provided uncurated, with the amount varying by source and participant.

To note about this clone: The antigen it recognizes is unknown. Qualities for individual bases were not recorded, and no much larger clone is one base off.

TCRbeta CDR3 regions were amplified from genomic DNA by means of the immunoSEQ Assay, a bias-controlled multiplex PCR. From the authors' description of their analysis: Within the assay, amplification of reference gene primers was used to estimate how many nucleated cells each sample contained. Sequence reads were collapsed and filtered to measure the absolute abundance of every unique TCRbeta CDR3 rearrangement. For each sample, productive Simpson clonality was calculated as the square root of Simpson's diversity index across productive rearrangements. In its TCRdb copy, this immuneACCESS table keeps in-frame sequences only and misses some clones. Where compared with another copy, unresolved V genes explain less than half of these, and the others have no known cause. V and J calls and clone size follow that table, whereas D and trimming were derived from the DNA. In this sample the table shows about 440,000 clones, 88% of which occur a single time. The ten largest make up 10% to 15% of the sample.

One collaborating source in Seattle enrolled patients while the patients were actively infected and followed the patients over time throughout the course of disease. Each collaborating institution followed its own protocols to collect whole blood in K2EDTA tubes. Collaborator samples were shipped for TCRbeta analysis as frozen whole blood, isolated PBMCs, or DNA extracted from either sample type. From cysteine to phenylalanine, the CDR3 is 17 amino acids long. The retained sequence is limited to the CDR3, 51 bases, with the frame set at the first base. Looking up the germline V gene (reference sequence) yields CDR1 SGHNT and CDR2 YYREEE. V and J are trimmed by 4 bases and 1 base, and the gene matches miss 11 bases of the junction.

The material sequenced was peripheral blood. The receptor comes from a woman in her fifties or sixties with COVID-19, enrolled during active disease. The rearranged segments are TRBV5-4 and TRBJ1-2, with 9 junctional bases fitting TRBD1. The bases are TGTGCCAGCAGCCCGGACAGGGGCCCGGGGGATAACTATGGCTACACCTTC. Its translation is CASSPDRGPGDNYGYTF. Where the CDR3 stops, the reference TRBV5-4 and TRBJ1-2 genes take over; the full variable domain is ETGVTQSPTHLIKTRGQQVTLRCSSQSGHNTVSWYQQALGQGPQFIFQYYREEENGRGNFPPRFSGLQFPNYSSELNVNALELDDSALYLCASSPDRGPGDNYGYTFGSGTRLTVV.